The entry that follows covers one T cell receptor beta chain sequence. Method: immunoSEQ multiplex PCR; TCRdb's copy keeps in-frame clones and lacks some. The sample includes around 46,000 clones, approximately 90% of them seen just once. The CDR3 is made up of 15 amino acids. J gave up 7 bases and V 7 bases, and 8 bases lay outside the gene matches. Germline V gives CDR1 SGHAT, CDR2 FQNNGV. As to time point: peripheral blood 6 weeks after treatment start. Each patient gave between 1 and 8 samples, pretreatment and on-treatment. These data are taken from a study of PD-L1 blockade in urothelial cancer. Study-wide background: In the patient group, twenty-five of 29 were males with bladder-origin urothelial cancer. Each participant's history included 0 to 3 prior chemotherapy regimens.

The chain employs TRBV11-2 and TRBJ2-1, with 12 nucleotides matching TRBD2. The sequencing used PBMCs, collected around atezolizumab (anti-PD-L1) treatment. This TCR came from a man aged 55 to 69 with urothelial cancer. Here the CDR3 reads CASKTLAGGRNEQFF. The CDR3 coding sequence is TGTGCCAGCAAAACTCTAGCGGGGGGGCGTAATGAGCAGTTCTTC.